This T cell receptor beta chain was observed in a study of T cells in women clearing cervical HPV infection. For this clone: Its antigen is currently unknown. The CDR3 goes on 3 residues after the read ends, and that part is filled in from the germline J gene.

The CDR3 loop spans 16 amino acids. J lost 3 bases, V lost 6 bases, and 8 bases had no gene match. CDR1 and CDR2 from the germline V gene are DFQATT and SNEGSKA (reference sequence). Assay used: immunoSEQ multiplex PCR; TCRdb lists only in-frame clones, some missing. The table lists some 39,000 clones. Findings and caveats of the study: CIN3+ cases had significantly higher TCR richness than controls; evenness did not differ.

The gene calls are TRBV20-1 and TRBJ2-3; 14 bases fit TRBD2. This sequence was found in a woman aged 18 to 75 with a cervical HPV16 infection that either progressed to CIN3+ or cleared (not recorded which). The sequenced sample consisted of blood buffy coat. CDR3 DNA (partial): TGCAGTGCGGCGGGACTAGCGGGAGTGGATACAGATACG. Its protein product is CSAAGLAGVDTDT. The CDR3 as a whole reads CSAAGLAGVDTDTQYF.